The entry below describes one TCR beta chain. CDR3 length equals 14 residues. Germline CDR1 is SGHTA and CDR2 is FQGNSA. With 5 bases clipped from V and 2 bases from J, the junction kept 5 bases outside the gene matches. As handled by the study authors: Reference gene primers were amplified, and this amplification served to estimate nucleated cell counts. Method: immunoSEQ multiplex PCR; TCRdb's copy keeps in-frame clones and lacks some. The DNA was the basis for D and trimming; V, J and clone size are from that table. In the table there are roughly 260,000 clones, around nine tenths of which are singletons. Cohorts were based on clinical histories the participants reported. The record originates from a study of blood T cell repertoires in COVID-19. Overall study context: Material from acute and convalescent COVID-19 was sourced from the United States, Italy and Spain.

This receptor was identified in a woman between 18 and 29 years old who had recovered from COVID-19. Sequencing was done on a sample of PBMCs or T cells enriched from blood (not recorded which). This chain links TRBV7-2 with TRBJ1-2, with 7 bases matching TRBD1. In DNA form, the CDR3 reads TGTGCCAGCAGCCCACAGACAGGGAACTATGGCTACACCTTC. Encoded protein: CASSPQTGNYGYTF. The full variable domain, completed using reference TRBV7-2 and TRBJ1-2, is GAGVSQSPSNKVTEKGKDVELRCDPISGHTALYWYRQSLGQGLEFLIYFQGNSAPDKSGLPSDRFSAERTGGSVSTLTIQRTQQEDSAVYLCASSPQTGNYGYTFGSGTRLTVV.